This TCR beta chain was captured by sequencing in a study of blood T cell repertoires in COVID-19. J lost 5 bases, V lost 5 bases, and 8 bases had no gene match. This CDR3 is built from 15 residues. From germline, CDR1 is MNHEY and CDR2 SVGEGT. The repertoire was sequenced with immunoSEQ multiplex PCR; TCRdb's copy has only in-frame clones and lacks some. Here the sample spans about 38,000 clones, 80% to 90% being singletons. This clone was seen more than once but under ten times. This rearrangement joins TRBV6-2 or TRBV6-3 to TRBJ2-5, with 10 bases fitting TRBD1. The specimen was peripheral blood. The receptor was derived from a man between 60 and 70 years old with COVID-19, enrolled during active disease. The CDR3 nucleotides are TGTGCCAGCAGTCGTATGTGGGGACAGGGGGAGACCCAGTACTTC. This codes for CASSRMWGQGETQYF.